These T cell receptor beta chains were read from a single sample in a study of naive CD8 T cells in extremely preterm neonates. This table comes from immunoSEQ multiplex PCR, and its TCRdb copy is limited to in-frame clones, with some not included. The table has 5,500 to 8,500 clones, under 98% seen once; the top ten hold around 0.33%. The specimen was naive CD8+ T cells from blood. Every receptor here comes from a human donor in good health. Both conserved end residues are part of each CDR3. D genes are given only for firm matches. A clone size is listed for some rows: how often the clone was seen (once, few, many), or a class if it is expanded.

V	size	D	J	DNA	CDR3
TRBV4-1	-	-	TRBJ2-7	TGCGCCGCCTCGGGGTCCACCTACGAGCAGTACTTC	CAASGSTYEQYF
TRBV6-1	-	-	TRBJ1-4	TGTGCCAGCAGTGCCCCCCTCCTAGGGGCAACTAATGAAAAACTGTTTTTT	CASSAPLLGATNEKLFF
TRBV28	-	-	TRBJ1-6	TGTGCCAGCAGTTTGAGGGGGGGTAATTCACCCCTCCACTTT	CASSLRGGNSPLHF
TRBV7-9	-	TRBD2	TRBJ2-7	TGTGCCAGCAGCACCTCCTCCGGGACTAGCCCTTCCTACGAGCAGTACTTC	CASSTSSGTSPSYEQYF
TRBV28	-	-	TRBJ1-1	TGTGCCAGCAGTTATCAAGGCCAGGCCTCCGAAGCTTTCTTT	CASSYQGQASEAFF
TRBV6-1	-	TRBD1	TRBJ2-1	TGTGCCAGCACCGACAGGGGCTATTACAATGAGCAGTTCTTC	CASTDRGYYNEQFF
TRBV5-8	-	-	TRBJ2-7	TGTGCCAGCAGCTTGGCGGCAGGGAAATTCTACGAGCAGTACTTC	CASSLAAGKFYEQYF
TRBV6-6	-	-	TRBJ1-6	TGTGCCAGCAGTTACGGGCAGGGTAATTCACCCCTCCACTTT	CASSYGQGNSPLHF
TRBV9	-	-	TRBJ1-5	TGTGCCAGCAGCCCTGCGGGGGGCGTTCTTCAGCCCCAGCATTTT	CASSPAGGVLQPQHF
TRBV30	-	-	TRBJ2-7	TGTGCCTGGAGTGTAACAGCCCACGAGCAGTACTTC	CAWSVTAHEQYF
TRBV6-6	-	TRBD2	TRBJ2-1	TGTGCCAGCAGTATTAGCGGGGGGGCTTACAATGAGCAGTTCTTC	CASSISGGAYNEQFF
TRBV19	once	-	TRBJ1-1	TGTGCCAGTAGTATAGGAGGAGGTGAAGCTTTCTTT	CASSIGGGEAFF
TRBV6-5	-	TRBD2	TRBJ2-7	TGTGCCAGCAGTTACGGCGGGGGGGGTAAAGAGCAGTACTTC	CASSYGGGGKEQYF
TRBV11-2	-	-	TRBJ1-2	TGTGCCAGCAGCTTAGATCCAAGGAGGGGTTCTTATGGCTACACCTTC	CASSLDPRRGSYGYTF
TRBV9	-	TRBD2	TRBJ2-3	TGTGCCAGCAGCGCCTTAAGCGGGGGCCCCACAGATACGCAGTATTTT	CASSALSGGPTDTQYF
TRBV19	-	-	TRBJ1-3	TGTGCCAGTAGTCTCCTCCGGGAACAAGGAAACACCATATATTTT	CASSLLREQGNTIYF
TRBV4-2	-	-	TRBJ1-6	TGTGCCAGCAGCCAAGGGGTTGAGGAGGGGCGCTCCTATAATTCACCCCTCCACTTT	CASSQGVEEGRSYNSPLHF
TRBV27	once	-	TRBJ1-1	TGTGCCAGCAGGGAGATCATGAACACTGAAGCTTTCTTT	CASREIMNTEAFF
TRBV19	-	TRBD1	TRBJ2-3	TGTGCCAGTAGTATCAAGGACAGGGGGGCAGATACGCAGTATTTT	CASSIKDRGADTQYF
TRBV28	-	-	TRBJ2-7	TGTGCCAGCAGTTTATGGGTCGCGAGCCGGCAGTACTTC	CASSLWVASRQYF
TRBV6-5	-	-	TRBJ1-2	TGTGCCAGCAGTTACTCGACAAGAGCTAACTATGGCTACACCTTC	CASSYSTRANYGYTF
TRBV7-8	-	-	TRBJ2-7	TGTGCCAGCAGCTTAGCGATCTATGGGGCGGCCAGTCGGTTCGGCGAGCAGTACTTC	CASSLAIYGAASRFGEQYF
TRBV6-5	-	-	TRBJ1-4	TGTGCCAGCAGAGCTGTGACAGACGAAAAACTGTTTTTT	CASRAVTDEKLFF